The following is a TCR beta chain sequence with its context. The entry originates in a study of blood T cell repertoires in COVID-19. At the level of the study: PBMCs, B-cell-depleted T cells, or T cells were the source of the cDNA or gDNA that made up the material.

The CDR3 runs 15 residues. Germline V CDR1 and CDR2: SGHNT, YYREEE (reference sequence). Unmatched junction bases numbered 4, after V lost 4 bases and J lost 1 base. Two negative PCRs, clearance, or symptom resolution were required of recovered Cohort 3 donors. Study processing details: Estimation of nucleated cell counts was performed using reference gene primer amplification. Method: immunoSEQ multiplex PCR; TCRdb's copy keeps in-frame clones and lacks some. V, J and clone size reflect that table, while D and trimming were determined from the DNA. The sample has about 400,000 clones; roughly nine tenths are singletons.

The genes are TRBV5-4 and TRBJ2-1; 8 bases match TRBD1. Sequencing was performed on PBMCs or T cells enriched from blood (not recorded which). The sequence came from a young woman who had recovered from COVID-19. The CDR3 DNA sequence: TGTGCCAGCAGCCGAGACAGGGGATCCTACAATGAGCAGTTCTTC. It translates to CASSRDRGSYNEQFF.